Sequencing of this TCR beta chain was carried out in a study of T cells in Graves' hyperthyroidism and ophthalmopathy. Regarding the study as a whole: Among clonotypes expanded in thyroid above 0.001, most were also found in blood. Progression to ophthalmopathy was predicted a median of roughly 6.8 months early.

About this clonotype: Its antigen remains unidentified.

Under 3 months was the duration of disease in ophthalmopathy patients, who also had a Clinical Activity Score of at least 3 and a NOSPECS grade of at least 4. A patient was excluded if there was uncontrolled infection, other autoimmune disease, pregnancy or lactation. Amplification of TCR beta CDR3 regions used RNA as the template. An initial round of RT-PCR targeting the TCR CDR3 relied on the HTBI primer set. In TCRdb, the multiplex PCR reads were re-called with MiXCR into one record per CDR3 protein. The table shows about 400,000 distinct CDR3 sequences, with more than 12% occurring only once. The CDR3 has 16 amino acids. Germline V CDR1 and CDR2: SNHLY, FYNNEI. V dropped 5 bases and J dropped 2; count of bases not matched to a gene: 9.

This clonotype originated in a middle-aged man with Graves' ophthalmopathy. Input material: blood. The chain recombines TRBV2 with TRBJ1-1; 9 bases fit TRBD1. CDR3 in DNA: TGTGCCAGCAGTCGTCCCGGGACAGGGTTAAACACTGAAGCTTTCTTT. Translating gives CASSRPGTGLNTEAFF.